This is a list of T cell receptor beta chains from one sample in a study of blood T cell repertoires in COVID-19. The assay was immunoSEQ multiplex PCR, and TCRdb's table has in-frame clones only and misses some. The data contain 95,000 to 120,000 clones, around 85% of them singletons. The sample was peripheral blood. The source is a man over 45 with acute or convalescent COVID-19. Each CDR3 is given with its conserved first and last residue. D genes are given only for firm matches. The size of a clone is reported for some rows only, either as once, few or many, or as a class for expanded clones.

clone_size,d_call,v_call,j_call,cdr3_nt,cdr3_aa
-,TRBD1,TRBV9,TRBJ1-1,TGTGCCAGCAGCGCACGGACAGGGTTGGGGATCACTGAAGCTTTCTTT,CASSARTGLGITEAFF
-,TRBD1,TRBV6-5,TRBJ2-7,TGTGCCAGCAGCCTCATTACAGGGGCCTACGAGCAGTACTTC,CASSLITGAYEQYF
-,TRBD1,TRBV24-1,TRBJ2-1,TGTGCCACCAGTGATCTTAGACAGGGGGAATACAATGAGCAGTTCTTC,CATSDLRQGEYNEQFF
-,TRBD1,TRBV30,TRBJ1-2,TGTGCCTGGAGTTACCGACAGGGTCGTGGCTACACCTTC,CAWSYRQGRGYTF
few,TRBD1,TRBV2,TRBJ1-6,TGTGCCAGCAATAAACTCCGGGACAGGGTTTCACCCCTCCACTTT,CASNKLRDRVSPLHF
-,-,TRBV7-9,TRBJ2-7,TGTGCCAGCAACCCTTCCCACAGGCCCTACGAGCAGTACTTC,CASNPSHRPYEQYF
-,TRBD1,TRBV7-3,TRBJ2-7,TGTGCCAGCAGCTTACTAGGACAGGGGGGTTCCTACGAGCAGTACTTC,CASSLLGQGGSYEQYF
-,TRBD1,TRBV15,TRBJ2-1,TGTGCCACCAGCAGGGGCGACAGGGCTGGTGGGTTCTTC,CATSRGDRAGGFF
-,-,TRBV11-3,TRBJ2-1,TGTGCCAGCAGCTTCGGACATGGGGTCTACAATGAGCAGTTCTTC,CASSFGHGVYNEQFF
-,-,TRBV7-7,TRBJ2-3,TGTGCCAGCAGCCCCGACTGGAGGGATACGCAGTATTTT,CASSPDWRDTQYF
-,-,TRBV7-3,TRBJ2-2,TGTGCCAGCAGTCTAGGCAGCAGCACCGGGGAGCTGTTTTTT,CASSLGSSTGELFF
-,-,TRBV5-6,TRBJ1-2,TGTGCCAGCAGCTTGGGGGACTCACATGGCTACACCTTC,CASSLGDSHGYTF
-,TRBD2,TRBV9,TRBJ2-3,TGTGCCAGCAGCGCCGGACTAGCGGGTACCGCCACAGATACGCAGTATTTT,CASSAGLAGTATDTQYF
-,-,TRBV28,TRBJ1-5,TGTGCCAGCACCACGGGGGGTAATCAGCCCCAGCATTTT,CASTTGGNQPQHF
-,-,TRBV18,TRBJ1-2,TGTGCCAGCTCACTCGAACAGGGCGCCTATGGCTACACCTTC,CASSLEQGAYGYTF
-,-,TRBV3-1/TRBV3-2,TRBJ1-1,TGTGCCAGCAGCCCACGCAGGGTTGTGAACACTGAAGCTTTCTTT,CASSPRRVVNTEAFF
-,TRBD1,TRBV5-1,TRBJ1-5,TGCGCCAGCAGCGCAGGGACAGGGCCCAATCAGCCCCAGCATTTT,CASSAGTGPNQPQHF
-,-,TRBV5-1,TRBJ2-3,TGCGCCAGCAGCTTGGCCGGGGAGAATAGGGGGGATACGCAGTATTTT,CASSLAGENRGDTQYF
-,TRBD2,TRBV19,TRBJ2-1,TGTGCCAGTAGTATTTGGAGCGGGGGTTACAATGAGCAGTTCTTC,CASSIWSGGYNEQFF
-,-,TRBV5-4,TRBJ1-1,TGTGCCAGCAGCTTGGCGGGGGGACCTGGGACTGAAGCTTTCTTT,CASSLAGGPGTEAFF
-,TRBD1,TRBV3-1/TRBV3-2,TRBJ1-2,TGTGCCAGCAGCCAACGACAGGGGATCTACACCTTC,CASSQRQGIYTF
-,-,TRBV12-1,TRBJ1-5,TGTGCCAGCAGCTCGGGACAGTTCCCGCAGCCCCAGCATTTT,CASSSGQFPQPQHF
-,TRBD1,TRBV28,TRBJ1-5,TGTGCCAGCACCTCGACAGGGTATCAGCCCCAGCATTTT,CASTSTGYQPQHF
-,TRBD1,TRBV3-1/TRBV3-2,TRBJ2-1,TGTGCCAGCAGCCGCCGGGACAGAGATAACAATGAGCAGTTCTTC,CASSRRDRDNNEQFF
-,-,TRBV2,TRBJ2-7,TGTGCCAGCAGTGAACTACTGCTCTCCTACGAGCAGTACTTC,CASSELLLSYEQYF
-,TRBD1,TRBV9,TRBJ1-2,TGTGCCAGCAGCGCTCGGACAGGGGAGGCATATGGCTACACCTTC,CASSARTGEAYGYTF
-,-,TRBV18,TRBJ2-6,TGTGCCAGCTCCCCCGGTATCTCTGGGGCCAACGTCCTGACTTTC,CASSPGISGANVLTF
-,-,TRBV29-1,TRBJ1-5,TGCAGCGTTGAAGATGAGGGTGTGAATCAGCCCCAGCATTTT,CSVEDEGVNQPQHF
-,-,TRBV9,TRBJ2-2,TGTGCCAGCAGCCTATTAGGGGCCAGGGGCACCGGGGAGCTGTTTTTT,CASSLLGARGTGELFF
-,-,TRBV10-1,TRBJ1-1,TGCGCCAGCAGTGGATGGACAGCTGAAGCTTTCTTT,CASSGWTAEAFF
few,TRBD1,TRBV24-1,TRBJ2-3,TGTGCCACCAGTGATTTCACGACAGGGGCAGATACGCAGTATTTT,CATSDFTTGADTQYF
-,-,TRBV4-2,TRBJ1-2,TGTGCCAGCAGCCAACCGGACAGAAACTATGGCTACACCTTC,CASSQPDRNYGYTF
-,-,TRBV5-1,TRBJ1-1,TGCGCCAGCAGCTTGAACGGCAGGGGAGACGAAGGAGCTTTCTTT,CASSLNGRGDEGAFF
-,-,TRBV4-2,TRBJ1-2,TGTGCCAGCAGCCAAGAGGGGCGAAGCTATGGCTACACCTTC,CASSQEGRSYGYTF
-,-,TRBV6-4,TRBJ1-2,TGTGCCAGCAGTGCCGATCGGGGGTATGGCTACACCTTC,CASSADRGYGYTF
-,TRBD1,TRBV7-8,TRBJ1-6,TGTGCCAGCAGCATGGGACAGGTTAATTCACCCCTCCACTTT,CASSMGQVNSPLHF
-,-,TRBV29-1,TRBJ1-1,TGCAGCGTTGGAATTCGGTTGAACACTGAAGCTTTCTTT,CSVGIRLNTEAFF
once,-,TRBV5-1,TRBJ2-3,TGCGCCAGCAGCTTGATTGGCAACACAGATACGCAGTATTTT,CASSLIGNTDTQYF
-,TRBD2,TRBV9,TRBJ2-3,TGTGCCAGCAGCGTAGATGATAGCGGGGGTTTAGATACGCAGTATTTT,CASSVDDSGGLDTQYF
-,-,TRBV24-1,TRBJ1-5,TGTGCCGTAGGCGGTAGCAATCAGCCCCAGCATTTT,CAVGGSNQPQHF
-,-,TRBV4-1,TRBJ2-3,TGCGCCAGCAGCCAAGTTTTAGCATTGCGGACAGATACGCAGTATTTT,CASSQVLALRTDTQYF
-,TRBD1,TRBV2,TRBJ2-5,TGTGCCAGCAGTGGGGCCGGGGGACAGGGGGAGGAGACCCAGTACTTC,CASSGAGGQGEETQYF
-,TRBD1,TRBV27,TRBJ1-1,TGTGCCAGCAGTCGGACAGGAGGTGGAAACACTGAAGCTTTCTTT,CASSRTGGGNTEAFF
once,TRBD1,TRBV25-1,TRBJ1-2,TGTGCCAGCAGTGAACCGGGACAGCAGTATGGCTACACCTTC,CASSEPGQQYGYTF
-,-,TRBV6-6,TRBJ2-2,TGTGCCAGCAGCCACAGGAGGGGAACGGCCCAAATTATCCCCACCGGGGAGCTGTTTTTT,CASSHRRGTAQIIPTGELFF